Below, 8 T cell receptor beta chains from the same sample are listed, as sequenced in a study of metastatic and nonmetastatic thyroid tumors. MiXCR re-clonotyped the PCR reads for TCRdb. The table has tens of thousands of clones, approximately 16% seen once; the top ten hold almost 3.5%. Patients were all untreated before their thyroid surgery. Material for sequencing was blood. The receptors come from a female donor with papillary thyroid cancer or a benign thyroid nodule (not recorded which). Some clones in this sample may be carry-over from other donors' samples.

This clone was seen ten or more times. CDR3 region: CSASRDRAGNTIYF. The CDR3 DNA follows: TGCAGTGCTAGCCGGGACAGGGCTGGAAACACCATATATTTT. This chain joins TRBV20-1 and TRBJ1-3; 9 bases map to TRBD1. CDR3 length: 14 amino acids. After removal of 3 bases from V and 2 bases from J, the junction contained 2 bases not matched to a gene. Germline values: CDR1 DFQATT, CDR2 SNEGSKA (reference sequence).

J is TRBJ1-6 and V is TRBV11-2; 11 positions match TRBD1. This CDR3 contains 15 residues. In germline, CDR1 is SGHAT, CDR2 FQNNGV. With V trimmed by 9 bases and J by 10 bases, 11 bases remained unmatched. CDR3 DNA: TGTGCCAGTTCGGCGGGGACAGGGGGATTCTCACCCCTCCACTTT. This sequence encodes CASSAGTGGFSPLHF.

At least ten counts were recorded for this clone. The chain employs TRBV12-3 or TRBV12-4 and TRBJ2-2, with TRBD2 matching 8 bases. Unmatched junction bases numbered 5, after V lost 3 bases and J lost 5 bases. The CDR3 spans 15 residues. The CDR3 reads CASSLRAGGTGELFF. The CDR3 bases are TGTGCCAGCAGTTTGCGGGCGGGAGGTACCGGGGAGCTGTTTTTT.

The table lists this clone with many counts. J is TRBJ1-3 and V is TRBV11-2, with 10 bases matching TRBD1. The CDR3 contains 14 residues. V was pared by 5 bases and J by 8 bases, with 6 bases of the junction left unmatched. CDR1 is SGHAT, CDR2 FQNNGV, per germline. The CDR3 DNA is TGTGCCAGCAGCGCTCGGACAGGGGGATACACCATATATTTT. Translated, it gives CASSARTGGYTIYF. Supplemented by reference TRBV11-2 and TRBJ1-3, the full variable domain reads EAGVAQSPRYKIIEKRQSVAFWCNPISGHATLYWYQQILGQGPKLLIQFQNNGVVDDSQLPKDRFSAERLKGVDSTLKIQPAKLEDSAVYLCASSARTGGYTIYFGEGSWLTVV.

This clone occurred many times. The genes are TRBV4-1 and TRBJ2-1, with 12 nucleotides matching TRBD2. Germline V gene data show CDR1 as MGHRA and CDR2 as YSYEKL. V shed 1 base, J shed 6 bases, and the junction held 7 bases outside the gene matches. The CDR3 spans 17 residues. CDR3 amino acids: CASSQVRLAGAPNEQFF. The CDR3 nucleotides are TGCGCCAGCAGCCAAGTGAGACTAGCGGGAGCCCCCAATGAGCAGTTCTTC.

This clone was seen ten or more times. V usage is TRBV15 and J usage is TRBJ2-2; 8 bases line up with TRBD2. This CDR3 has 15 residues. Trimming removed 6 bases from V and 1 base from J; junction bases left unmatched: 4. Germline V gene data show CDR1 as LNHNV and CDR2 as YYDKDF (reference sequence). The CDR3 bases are TGTGCCACCAGTAGGACTAGCCGGAACACCGGGGAGCTGTTTTTT. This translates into CATSRTSRNTGELFF.

This chain's CDR3 is CASSFQERRRNEQFF. In DNA, the CDR3 is TGTGCCAGCAGTTTTCAAGAAAGGCGCCGCAATGAGCAGTTCTTC. V usage is TRBV28 and J usage is TRBJ2-1; D remains unclear. Germline-derived CDR1 and CDR2 are MDHEN and SYDVKM. V dropped 3 bases and J dropped 6 bases, with 15 bases sitting between them. The CDR3 runs 15 residues.

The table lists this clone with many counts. CDR3 in DNA: TGTGCCAGCAGGTTCTCGCTTCGGGGCCGCGGCTACACCTTC. Translation: CASRFSLRGRGYTF. V usage is TRBV5-6 and J usage is TRBJ1-2; D is perhaps TRBD1 (5 bases). The CDR3 loop spans 14 amino acids. V dropped 5 bases and J dropped 8 bases, with 19 bases sitting between them. CDR1 SGHDT and CDR2 YYEEEE come from the germline V gene.